A single sample is the source of the 2 T cell receptor beta chains below, sequenced in a study of blood T cell repertoires in COVID-19. Clones were sequenced by immunoSEQ multiplex PCR, and TCRdb holds only the in-frame ones, with some missing. The sample holds tens of thousands of clones, about 81% seen once. Material for sequencing was peripheral blood. These receptors all stem from a human donor in a cohort sampled during active COVID-19.

The chain has TRBV7-2 and TRBJ2-6; D not certain. The CDR3 contains 15 residues. Germline V gives CDR1 SGHTA, CDR2 FQGNSA. The germline V and J ends were trimmed by 5 bases and 1 base, with 9 bases remaining between them. CDR3 DNA: TGTGCCAGCAGCCTCACAGTATCTGGGGCCAACGTCCTGACTTTC. The encoded protein is CASSLTVSGANVLTF.

The chain carries TRBV6-6 and TRBJ1-2, with TRBD1 as a possible D gene (5 bases). The length of the CDR3 is 16 residues. V was clipped by 4 bases and J by 4 bases, with 19 bases between them. The germline CDR1 and CDR2 sequences are MNHNY and SVGAGI (reference sequence). CDR3 in amino acids: CASSLGSQRQTYGYTF. For the CDR3, the DNA is TGTGCCAGCAGTTTGGGGTCACAGCGACAGACCTATGGCTACACCTTC.